This TCR beta chain derives from a study of T cells in Graves' hyperthyroidism and ophthalmopathy (dated by TCRdb to the late 2010s). At the level of the whole study: Peripheral blood samples were taken at the time of initial diagnosis, prior to any treatment. The paper describes TCR Vbeta CDR3 sequencing of some 130 peripheral blood samples, made up of approximately 40 ophthalmopathy patients, 70 to 80 hyperthyroidism patients and 17 progressor patients. Prospective prediction of ophthalmopathy was tested in an independent validation cohort consisting of 18 to 20 hyperthyroidism patients and over 15 patients who later progressed to ophthalmopathy. For training and testing, the roughly 93 patients in the discovery cohort were randomly divided in a 7:3 ratio. Thyroid tissue and blood T-cell repertoires from six Graves' hyperthyroidism patients were also compared in the study. To identify TCR V-J signatures that set the groups apart, the researchers used a discovery cohort of roughly 100 patients, made up of roughly 40 with Graves' ophthalmopathy and 57 with stable Graves' hyperthyroidism. Once sampling was done, hyperthyroidism patients were given methimazole at a starting dose of 30 mg daily, whereas ophthalmopathy patients were given high-dose intravenous methylprednisolone. General conclusions and limits of the study: Sample size was not statistically predetermined, and investigators were not blinded to group allocation. During validation, the model predicted progression to ophthalmopathy a median of approximately 7 months ahead of onset, with around 65% sensitivity and almost 75% specificity. In cross-validation, a model built on a 13 V-J signature told ophthalmopathy apart from stable hyperthyroidism with 85% to 90% sensitivity and roughly 81% specificity, and in testing the same model reached 80%/75%. Blood samples also contained most of the expanded thyroid clonotypes (frequency above 0.001), which suggests that blood repertoires may reflect thyroid immune responses.

The CDR1 and CDR2 encoded by the germline V gene (reference sequence) are LGHDT and YNNKEL. Trimming accounts for 4 bases at V and 2 bases at J, while the number of junction bases matched to no gene is 3. The CDR3 has 15 amino acids, counting the end cysteine and phenylalanine. Just the 45-base CDR3 DNA is kept, in frame starting at base 1. A patient counted as having stable Graves' hyperthyroidism if no progression to ophthalmopathy occurred over 18 months of follow-up. The hyperthyroidism patients were between 18 and 65 years old and newly diagnosed, with a disease duration of less than 2 months. Any patient with an uncontrolled infection, another autoimmune disease, pregnancy or lactation was excluded. Clinical symptoms, serum thyroxine and TRAb, thyroid ultrasound, and orbital computed tomography formed the basis for the diagnoses. Ficoll-Paque density gradient centrifugation was used to isolate PBMCs from around 10 ml of fresh peripheral blood. Total RNA was extracted using Trizol reagent, and RNA quality was assessed on an Agilent 2100 Bioanalyzer.

The TCR beta CDR3 regions were amplified from RNA transcripts. The TCR CDR3 was subjected to a first round of RT-PCR using the HTBI primer set and the Qiagen OneStep RT-PCR kit. Libraries were constructed in a second round of multiplex PCR, after which size selection and purification were performed. Sequencing of the libraries was done on an Illumina HiSeq2000 using paired-end 100 bp reads. Per the original workflow: SOAPnuke was used to process the raw data, with reads discarded if the reads contained adapters or uncalled bases, had a mean Phred below 15, or lacked an exact constant-primer or identifier match. High-quality paired reads were merged with COPE v1.2.5, and unique nucleotide sequences were defined as clonotypes. MiTCR v1.1 was used to align the clonotypes against IMGT TRBV, TRBD and TRBJ reference segments. The analysis was restricted to V-J combinations with a frequency above 0.0001, which together covered just over 98% of the repertoires. A TCS score was defined as the ratio between F50 (clonal expansion) and ExV (chaos), using BLOSUM62-based TCRdist between CDR3 peptides within each V-J. Welch's t-statistics and random forest reduced roughly 540 V-J features to 13, which were used in a naive Bayes classifier (R e1071). TCRdb reworked the public reads: Q25 trimming with fastp, MiXCR clone assembly, productive beta chains retained. Entries are consolidated by CDR3 protein sequence, retaining the most common genes and DNA. The V and J calls, along with clone size, are taken from TCRdb and not from the paper's own processing. For this sample there are 500,000 to 750,000 distinct CDR3 sequences; 15% to 19% appear just once. Under 7.5% of the sample is taken by the ten largest.

This clonotype was recorded many times. Its recognized antigen is unknown. Per-base quality was not reported, and no clone a single base away is much larger than it. The clonotype originates from a woman in her 30s with Graves' hyperthyroidism. This receptor chain uses TRBV3-1 and TRBJ2-7, and 12 junction bases match TRBD2. Source material: blood. The DNA sequence reads TGTGCCAGCAGCCGAGGACTAGCGGGAACCTACGAGCAGTACTTC. The resulting protein is CASSRGLAGTYEQYF.